This T cell receptor beta chain was obtained from a study of T cell clones after liver transplantation. Findings and limits, study-wide: Post-transplant time points were not standardized, so conclusions are preliminary.

With respect to this clone: Its target is unknown.

CDR3 length: 15 residues. Trimming removed 0 bases from V and 4 bases from J, with 12 bases in between. Germline CDR1 MNHNS, CDR2 SASEGT. The table came from immunoSEQ multiplex PCR; TCRdb's copy has only in-frame clones and leaves some out. The sample includes approximately 70,000 clones, approximately 80% of them seen just once. Sequenced material: CD4+ T cells from blood, taken 48 months after liver transplant. J is TRBJ1-2 and V is TRBV6-1; no definite D call. The clonotype comes from a human patient who received a liver transplant. Some T cells may trace back to the graft donor. The chain's CDR3 is CASSEAEHGVYGYTF. The DNA of the CDR3 is TGTGCCAGCAGTGAAGCCGAACACGGGGTCTATGGCTACACCTTC.